The sequence of this T cell receptor beta chain was determined in a study of shared clonotypes between healthy human individuals. This clone was seen only a few times. Sequencing used immunoSEQ multiplex PCR; TCRdb keeps in-frame clones, though not all of them. The sample includes 2 million to 3 million clones, more than 85% seen only once; the top ten take approximately 0.35%. Sequencing was carried out using naive CD4+ T cells from PBMCs. The subset here: CD45RA+ positively selected. The clonotype originates from a man aged 18 to 29 in good health. Some clones in this sample may be carry-over from other donors' samples.

CDR3 region: CASSHDRSNQPQHF. As DNA, the CDR3 is TGTGCCAGCAGCCACGACAGAAGCAATCAGCCCCAGCATTTT. The V gene is TRBV6-5, the J gene TRBJ1-5, with D possibly matching TRBD1 (5 bases). Germline CDR1 is MNHEY and CDR2 is SVGAGI. CDR3 length: 14 residues. The V end lost 6 bases, the J end lost 1 base, and 10 bases lay between the germline ends.